These 11 T cell receptor beta chains originate from one sample sequenced in a study of T cell responses to AZD1222 COVID-19 vaccine. Repertoires were generated with immunoSEQ multiplex PCR, while TCRdb's copy carries only in-frame clones and drops some. The data hold around 110,000 clones, with 90% to 95% observed a single time. The source was peripheral blood, collected on day 0 of AZD1222 vaccination. The receptor source for this set is an adult in good health.

The gene calls are TRBV6-5 and TRBJ2-3; 9 positions agree with TRBD2. The V gene's germline CDR1 is MNHEY and CDR2 SVGAGI. The CDR3 extends over 15 amino acids. Trimming cost V 6 bases and J 5 bases; bases outside gene matches: 9. Written as DNA, the CDR3 is TGTGCCAGCAGAGTAGCGGGAGATTACTTAGATACGCAGTATTTT. It is translated as CASRVAGDYLDTQYF.

A single count supports this clone. The J gene is TRBJ2-5, the V gene TRBV28, with 8 positions matching TRBD1. J was trimmed by 0 bases and V by 3 bases; bases with no gene match: 9. In germline, CDR1 is MDHEN, CDR2 SYDVKM. This CDR3 region has 17 residues. The CDR3 DNA follows: TGTGCCAGCAGTTTCCTTCTCCCGGGACAGGACCAAGAGACCCAGTACTTC. Translation gives CASSFLLPGQDQETQYF.

The chain combines TRBV19 with TRBJ1-1, with D possibly TRBD1 on 5 matching bases. Germline loops: CDR1 LNHDA, CDR2 SQIVND (reference sequence). The CDR3 length is 12 residues. V lost 5 bases and J 8 bases, leaving 12 bases between the germline ends. This CDR3 reads CASSPLGGEAFF. The CDR3 DNA reads TGTGCCAGTAGTCCCCTCGGGGGGGAAGCTTTCTTT.

V gene TRBV27 combines with J gene TRBJ2-1; D might be TRBD1 (6 bases). The CDR3 spans 12 residues. The germline V gene has CDR1 MNHEY and CDR2 SMNVEV (reference sequence). V was cut by 5 bases and J by 12 bases, with 14 bases left in between. The CDR3: CASSPTGLGQFF. The DNA of the CDR3 is TGTGCCAGCAGTCCAACAGGGTTGGGGCAGTTCTTC.

This clone was recorded a few times. CDR3 nucleotides: TGTGCCAGCAGCCAAGTGGACAGGGCCGACGCAACTAATGAAAAACTGTTTTTT. This translates into CASSQVDRADATNEKLFF. J is TRBJ1-4 and V is TRBV14, with TRBD1 matching over 8 bases. Unmatched junction bases numbered 7, after V lost 1 base and J lost 0 bases. From germline, CDR1 is SGHDN and CDR2 FVKESK. This CDR3 region has 18 residues. The full variable domain, in which reference TRBV14 and TRBJ1-4 provide the parts outside the CDR3, is EAGVTQFPSHSVIEKGQTVTLRCDPISGHDNLYWYRRVMGKEIKFLLHFVKESKQDESGMPNNRFLAERTGGTYSTLKVQPAELEDSGVYFCASSQVDRADATNEKLFFGSGTQLSVL.

J is TRBJ2-2 and V is TRBV27; D is unresolved. Germline V lookup: CDR1 MNHEY, CDR2 SMNVEV (reference sequence). This CDR3 comprises 14 residues. Trimming removed 5 bases at V and 7 bases at J, with 14 bases between. The CDR3 region has the DNA TGTGCCAGCAGTCCGGGCCCTAGGATCGGGGAGCTGTTTTTT. Amino acids: CASSPGPRIGELFF.

The chain has TRBV19 and TRBJ1-5; no firm D call. Germline CDR1 is LNHDA and CDR2 is SQIVND (reference sequence). V gave up 0 bases and J gave up 5 bases, with 14 bases separating them. The CDR3 covers 16 residues. The CDR3 DNA sequence: TGTGCCAGTAGTATAGACGAAGGGTTGGGATATCAGCCCCAGCATTTT. It is translated as CASSIDEGLGYQPQHF.

This chain joins TRBV24-1 and TRBJ2-7; tentative D call: TRBD2 (6 bases). The V end lost 2 bases, the J end lost 1 base, and 11 bases lay between the germline ends. The CDR3 is 15 amino acids. Germline assignment: CDR1 KGHDR and CDR2 SFDVKD. The CDR3 reads CATSDSGSPSYEQYF. DNA for the CDR3: TGTGCCACCAGTGATTCCGGGAGCCCGTCCTACGAGCAGTACTTC.

V usage is TRBV28 and J usage is TRBJ1-4; D is ambiguous. V was pared by 8 bases and J by 1 base, with 8 bases between. Germline-derived CDR1 and CDR2 are MDHEN and SYDVKM. The CDR3 is made up of 13 amino acids. Here the CDR3 reads CASVIRTNEKLFF. DNA for the CDR3: TGTGCCAGCGTCATAAGAACTAATGAAAAACTGTTTTTT.

The CDR3 reads CASSVAGEGNEQFF. The DNA of the CDR3 is TGCGCCAGCAGTGTAGCGGGAGAAGGCAATGAGCAGTTCTTC. The rearrangement links TRBV10-2 to TRBJ2-1, with 9 nucleotides matching TRBD2. The CDR3 covers 14 residues. J lost 6 bases, V lost 4 bases, and 4 bases had no gene match. CDR1 is WSHSY and CDR2 is SAAADI in the germline V gene.

The chain links TRBV30 to TRBJ1-1; 7 bases agree with TRBD1. The CDR3 sequence is 15 residues long. Looked up from germline, CDR1 is GTSNPN and CDR2 is SVGIG (reference sequence). V was clipped by 5 bases and J by 4 bases; unmatched bases: 13. The CDR3 is CAWGETGVFGTEAFF. CDR3 DNA sequence: TGTGCCTGGGGGGAAACAGGGGTCTTTGGCACTGAAGCTTTCTTT.